These 9 T cell receptor beta chains originate from one sample sequenced in a study of T cell responses to AZD1222 COVID-19 vaccine. The method was immunoSEQ multiplex PCR; TCRdb's version includes in-frame clones alone and lacks a portion of them. The data contain over 100,000 clones, 87% of them singletons. The sample consisted of peripheral blood, taken on day 0 of AZD1222 vaccination. Source of these receptors: an adult in good health.

This chain joins TRBV30 and TRBJ1-4; D is unresolved. CDR1 GTSNPN and CDR2 SVGIG come from the germline V gene (reference sequence). V was cut by 3 bases and J by 6 bases, with 11 bases left in between. The CDR3 totals 13 residues. CDR3 sequence (DNA): TGTGCCTGGAGGGCCAAGTTCTATGAAAAACTGTTTTTT. Protein product: CAWRAKFYEKLFF.

The chain has TRBV6-4 and TRBJ2-6; tentative D call: TRBD1 (5 bases). The CDR3 is 15 amino acids. Germline V lookup: CDR1 MRHNA, CDR2 SNTAGT. V dropped 3 bases and J dropped 0 bases, with 6 bases sitting between them. CDR3 DNA: TGTGCCAGCAGTGAAGGGGTCTCTGGGGCCAACGTCCTGACTTTC. Residues: CASSEGVSGANVLTF.

The rearrangement uses TRBV6-5 and TRBJ2-1, with 11 bases fitting TRBD2. The CDR3 is 15 residues long. Trimming cost V 10 bases and J 4 bases; bases outside gene matches: 9. The germline V gene encodes CDR1 MNHEY and CDR2 SVGAGI. This CDR3 reads CATDMTSGDYNEQFF. In nucleotides, the CDR3 is TGTGCCACCGATATGACTAGCGGGGATTACAATGAGCAGTTCTTC.

The chain employs TRBV6-2 or TRBV6-3 and TRBJ2-4; 7 bases fit TRBD2. V was clipped by 5 bases and J by 0 bases; unmatched bases: 4. CDR3 length: 15 residues. CDR1 is MNHEY and CDR2 is SVGEGT in the germline V gene. The CDR3 sequence: CASSSGALAKNIQYF. The CDR3 region has the DNA TGTGCCAGCAGTAGCGGGGCACTAGCCAAAAACATTCAGTACTTC.

This chain links TRBV15 with TRBJ2-1; TRBD1 matches 9 bases. Germline trimming cut 1 base from V and 5 bases from J; bases unmatched to any gene: 6. This CDR3 contains 16 residues. CDR1 and CDR2 (germline): LNHNV, YYDKDF (reference sequence). CDR3 amino acids: CATSRVFGTGHNEQFF. CDR3 sequence (DNA): TGTGCCACCAGCAGAGTTTTCGGGACAGGGCACAATGAGCAGTTCTTC. Variable domain in full (rest from reference TRBV15 and TRBJ2-1): DAMVIQNPRYQVTQFGKPVTLSCSQTLNHNVMYWYQQKSSQAPKLLFHYYDKDFNNEADTPDNFQSRRPNTSFCFLDIRSPGLGDTAMYLCATSRVFGTGHNEQFFGPGTRLTVL.

The rearrangement joins TRBV18 to TRBJ2-7, with 7 bases matching TRBD1. The J segment lost 2 bases and the V segment lost 2 bases, leaving 3 bases of the junction unmatched. CDR1 and CDR2 from the germline V gene are KGHSH and LQKENI. The CDR3 has 14 residues. The CDR3 coding sequence is TGTGCCAGCTCACCAGCTGGGACAGCCTACGAGCAGTACTTC. Amino acids: CASSPAGTAYEQYF.

This chain links TRBV7-2 with TRBJ2-2; TRBD2 agrees at 10 bases. V gave up 2 bases and J gave up 7 bases; unmatched junction bases: 7. The CDR3 has 16 residues. The germline CDR1 and CDR2 sequences are SGHTA and FQGNSA. This CDR3 reads CASSLLLAGVGGELFF. As DNA, the CDR3 is TGTGCCAGCAGCTTACTCCTAGCGGGAGTCGGCGGGGAGCTGTTTTTT.

The gene calls are TRBV7-9 and TRBJ2-5; D remains unclear. Germline CDR1 SEHNR, CDR2 FQNEAQ (reference sequence). Trimming removed 7 bases from V and 3 bases from J, with 18 bases in between. The CDR3 has 15 amino acids. CDR3 region: CASTSNGMEEETQYF. As DNA, the CDR3 is TGTGCCAGCACCTCAAATGGTATGGAAGAAGAGACCCAGTACTTC.

The chain recombines TRBV4-3 with TRBJ2-3; D might be TRBD1 (6 bases). Deletions cut 1 base from V and 3 bases from J, with 17 bases between. This CDR3 contains 17 residues. In germline, CDR1 is LGHNA, CDR2 YSLEER. The CDR3 DNA is TGCGCCAGCAGCCAAGGTGAGGACAGTCATGGTACAGATACGCAGTATTTT. Protein sequence: CASSQGEDSHGTDTQYF.